This TCR beta chain was observed in a study of OX40 agonist ivuxolimab in advanced cancers. Study-level background: Ivuxolimab was an agonistic, fully human IgG2 monoclonal antibody directed against OX40 (CD134), a costimulatory receptor. The purpose of peripheral TCRbeta sequencing was to test whether ivuxolimab changed TCR sequence diversity and led to clonal T-cell expansion. Intravenous ivuxolimab was administered to patients every 2 weeks at six dose levels: 0.01, 0.1, 0.3, 1.5, 3 and 10 mg/kg. Patients were allowed to have had prior anti-PD-1, anti-PD-L1 or anti-CTLA-4 therapy, and approximately 40% of the dose-escalation patients had previously received checkpoint inhibitors. In the dose-escalation cohort, 75% to 85% of patients were male, and the mean age was 60 years with a range of about 20 to 90. The monotherapy dose-escalation portion (N of about 50 patients) of the phase I ivuxolimab trial is reported in the paper. Of the approximately 50 patients in dose escalation, around 19 had hepatocellular carcinoma, about 15 had melanoma, 9 had renal cell carcinoma and 9 had head and neck cancer. Three dose-escalation patients achieved partial responses, one with hepatocellular carcinoma and two with cutaneous melanoma.

General conclusions and limits of the study: Low levels of normalized T-cell clonal expansion were also shown by some nonresponding patients. In the 0.1-3.0 mg/kg groups, partial responders were among the patients with the lowest normalized peripheral clonal expansion, particularly in CD8+ T cells. On average, CD8+ T cells showed more expanded clones than CD4+ T cells after ivuxolimab. The antigen specificity of the clonally expanded peripheral T cells was not determined. At doses of 0.1 to 3.0 mg/kg, clonal expansion of both CD4+ and CD8+ T cells in blood was seen between baseline and week 6.

For sequencing of the TCRbeta CDR3 region, genomic DNA was extracted from the sorted cells. The immunoSEQ Assay was used for sequencing of TCRbeta CDR3 regions. Held by TCRdb, this immuneACCESS table contains in-frame sequences only and omits some clones. Under half of the omission traces to an unresolved V gene where checked; the cause of the rest is unknown. Recorded for this sample are some 71,000 clones; about 90% of them occurred a single time. The biggest ten clones account for more than 12% of the sample. Patients with a history of autoimmune disease or receiving systemic immunosuppression were excluded from the trial. Peripheral blood for TCR sequencing was drawn from every dose cohort at baseline, at cycle 4 day 1 and at cycle 7 day 1. The samples were drawn from a first-in-human, open-label, multicenter phase I dose-escalation trial of ivuxolimab. The trial enrolled adults with locally advanced or metastatic head and neck squamous cell, hepatocellular, melanoma or renal cell carcinoma. Before TCR sequencing, CD4+ T cells and CD8+ T cells were sorted from peripheral blood as separate populations.

Notes on this clone: Its antigen specificity is not known. Nothing much larger sits one base from this clone, and base qualities are not available.

Including the terminal cysteine and phenylalanine, the CDR3 comprises 17 residues. Left in the record is the CDR3 DNA by itself, 51 bases read in frame from the first base. V loses 0 bases, J loses 1 base, and the germline ends lie 14 bases apart. CDR1 MGHRA and CDR2 YSYEKL were looked up in the germline V gene. Here the chain combines TRBV4-1 and TRBJ2-3; 5 matching bases give a weak D call of TRBD2. This TCR was recovered from an adult with an advanced solid tumor such as melanoma, head and neck, liver or kidney cancer. Sequencing was performed on CD4+ or CD8+ T cells sorted from blood, taken in a trial of the OX40 agonist ivuxolimab. The base sequence is TGCGCCAGCAGCCAAGACGAACTAGTTATGGGCACAGATACGCAGTATTTT. This sequence encodes CASSQDELVMGTDTQYF.